The subject of this entry is one T cell receptor beta chain. Researchers ran the PCR with 60 Vbeta and 13 Jbeta primers. The table came from immunoSEQ multiplex PCR; TCRdb's copy has only in-frame clones and leaves some out. The sample has just over 150,000 clones, about 79% seen once; the top ten hold just under 1%. The CDR3 spans 15 residues. After removal of 1 base from V and 3 bases from J, the junction contained 3 bases not matched to a gene. Germline V gene sequence: CDR1 SEHNR, CDR2 FQNEAQ (reference sequence). The sample belongs to a study of cytomegalovirus exposure and HLA in healthy donors.

The chain links TRBV7-9 to TRBJ2-3; 8 bases are shared with TRBD1. The source is a woman aged 45-65 years in good health and CMV-seropositive. Source material: PBMCs. CDR3 nucleotide sequence: TGTGCCAGCAGCTTAGGACAGGGGTCGACAGATACGCAGTATTTT. Its protein is CASSLGQGSTDTQYF.